The 26 T cell receptor beta chains reported below all come from one sample, sequenced in a study of cytomegalovirus exposure and HLA in healthy donors. 60 Vbeta and 13 Jbeta primers were used in PCR. Method: immunoSEQ multiplex PCR; TCRdb's copy keeps in-frame clones and lacks some. The table includes over 120,000 clones, more than 9.5% detected once. The sample was PBMCs. The receptors were gathered from a man aged 45-65 years in good health and CMV-seronegative.

This clone has just a few counts. The chain links TRBV7-3 to TRBJ2-5, with 10 bases fitting TRBD1. The CDR3 covers 16 residues. Germline CDR1 SGHTA, CDR2 FQGTGA. The J segment lost 3 bases and the V segment lost 0 bases, leaving 4 bases of the junction unmatched. The CDR3 is CASSLTGQGGKETQYF. The CDR3, as DNA: TGTGCCAGCAGCTTAACAGGACAGGGGGGGAAAGAGACCCAGTACTTC.

This clone has more than one count but fewer than ten. V is TRBV6-6 and J is TRBJ1-5, with 7 bases lining up with TRBD1. The junction had 8 bases not matched to a gene; V was cut back by 5 bases and J by 4 bases. The CDR3 extends over 15 amino acids. Germline loops: CDR1 MNHNY, CDR2 SVGAGI (reference sequence). The CDR3 DNA follows: TGTGCCAGCAGTCAGGGACAGCTCAGGAATCAGCCCCAGCATTTT. Its translation: CASSQGQLRNQPQHF.

The rearrangement links TRBV19 to TRBJ2-1, with D possibly matching TRBD2 (7 bases). This CDR3 spans 15 amino acids. V was trimmed by 1 base and J by 4 bases, leaving 11 bases between them. CDR1 and CDR2 from the germline V gene are LNHDA and SQIVND (reference sequence). The CDR3 nucleotides are TGTGCCAGTAGTATAGGGGGGGGCTTATACAATGAGCAGTTCTTC. This codes for CASSIGGGLYNEQFF.

This clone has a handful of counts. The chain joins TRBV9 to TRBJ1-2; D gene unclear. V dropped 0 bases and J dropped 9 bases, with 12 bases sitting between them. The CDR3 sequence is 13 residues long. Per germline, CDR1 SGDLS and CDR2 YYNGEE. This chain's CDR3 is CASSVDGVSRYTF. The CDR3 nucleotides read TGTGCCAGCAGCGTAGACGGAGTCTCGCGCTACACCTTC.

The genes are TRBV7-7 and TRBJ2-7, with TRBD2 matching over 7 bases. The V gene end was trimmed by 5 bases and the J gene end by 5 bases; junction bases not matched to a gene: 12. Germline V gives CDR1 SSHAT, CDR2 FNYEAQ (reference sequence). CDR3 length: 15 amino acids. CDR3 sequence reads: CASSPGGAGVHEQYF. Here the CDR3 DNA reads TGTGCCAGCAGCCCCGGCGGGGCGGGAGTCCACGAGCAGTACTTC. The full variable domain, completed using reference TRBV7-7 and TRBJ2-7, is GAGVSQSPRYKVTKRGQDVTLRCDPISSHATLYWYQQALGQGPEFLTYFNYEAQPDKSGLPSDRFSAERPEGSISTLTIQRTEQRDSAMYRCASSPGGAGVHEQYFGPGTRLTVT.

V gene TRBV7-8 combines with J gene TRBJ2-1; D may be TRBD1 (6 bases). The CDR3 sequence is 14 residues long. The germline V gene encodes CDR1 SGHVS and CDR2 FQNEAQ. V lost 5 bases, J lost 9 bases, and 17 bases lay in between. CDR3: CASSATGTKGEQFF. The CDR3 region has the DNA TGTGCCAGCAGCGCAACAGGGACCAAGGGTGAGCAGTTCTTC. The variable domain in full, completed from reference TRBV7-8 and TRBJ2-1, reads GAGVSQSPRYKVAKRGQDVALRCDPISGHVSLFWYQQALGQGPEFLTYFQNEAQLDKSGLPSDRFFAERPEGSVSTLKIQRTQQEDSAVYLCASSATGTKGEQFFGPGTRLTVL.

There are a few counts of this clone. The V and J genes are TRBV29-1 and TRBJ2-7, with a possible D match to TRBD2 (6 bases). Germline CDR1 and CDR2: SQVTM and ANQGSEA. V lost 5 bases and J 3 bases, leaving 17 bases between the germline ends. The CDR3 consists of 14 residues. DNA of the CDR3: TGCAGCGTTTTCGGGGGAGGAGGAGGCTACGAGCAGTACTTC. Protein: CSVFGGGGGYEQYF.

This clone was found a few times. V gene TRBV4-2 combines with J gene TRBJ1-2, with D uncertain. V was trimmed by 5 bases and J by 5 bases, leaving 12 bases between them. The CDR3 sequence is 13 residues long. Germline V gene data show CDR1 as LGHNA and CDR2 as YNFKEQ. CDR3 coding DNA: TGTGCCAGCAGCGACGCCCCACAGTATGGCTACACCTTC. Translating it yields CASSDAPQYGYTF.

This clone was seen only a few times. The CDR3 DNA is TGTGCCAGCAGCCAAGAGCTGTCCGCTAGCGGGTTGAGCACAGATACGCAGTATTTT. Amino acid sequence: CASSQELSASGLSTDTQYF. This chain links TRBV4-2 with TRBJ2-3, with 8 nucleotides matching TRBD2. Per the germline V gene, CDR1 is LGHNA and CDR2 is YNFKEQ. This CDR3 region has 19 residues. J lost 0 bases, V lost 0 bases, and 11 bases had no gene match.

This chain uses TRBV6-6 with TRBJ1-1; perhaps TRBD1 as D (6 bases). The V gene lost 5 bases and the J gene lost 2 bases, with 9 bases spanning the gap. CDR3 size: 13 residues. Per germline, CDR1 MNHNY and CDR2 SVGAGI (reference sequence). The CDR3, as DNA: TGTGCCAGCAGTAAGGACAGCAACACTGAAGCTTTCTTT. Translated, it gives CASSKDSNTEAFF.

In this sample, this clone turned up a few times. This same CDR3 is encoded by further DNA sequences in the sample. This chain joins TRBV5-1 and TRBJ1-1, with D perhaps matching TRBD1 (6 bases). The V end lost 0 bases, the J end lost 0 bases, and 21 bases lay between the germline ends. This CDR3 is built from 19 residues. The germline gives CDR1 SGHRS, CDR2 YFSETQ. CDR3 bases: TGCGCCAGCAGCTTGGAGGGGACAACAGGGATGGGGATGAACACTGAAGCTTTCTTT. This encodes CASSLEGTTGMGMNTEAFF.

The chain couples TRBV5-1 to TRBJ2-7; D uncertain. The V end was cut by 4 bases, the J end by 0 bases, with 5 bases between. This CDR3 is built from 12 residues. Germline CDR1 and CDR2: SGHRS and YFSETQ. CDR3 protein: CASSASSYEQYF. The CDR3 region has the DNA TGCGCCAGCAGCGCGAGCTCCTACGAGCAGTACTTC.

The J gene is TRBJ1-3, the V gene TRBV5-4; 10 bases agree with TRBD1. Germline loops: CDR1 SGHNT, CDR2 YYREEE (reference sequence). This CDR3 comprises 17 residues. Unmatched junction bases numbered 7, after V lost 4 bases and J lost 0 bases. CDR3 residues: CASSEDRGASSGNTIYF. For the CDR3, the DNA is TGTGCCAGCAGCGAGGACAGGGGGGCCTCCTCTGGAAACACCATATATTTT.

With respect to this clone: The sample has other DNA sequences that encode this CDR3 too. The rearrangement joins TRBV5-6 to TRBJ2-5; a weak D match, TRBD2 (6 bases). CDR1 is SGHDT, CDR2 YYEEEE, per germline. This CDR3 comprises 14 residues. Trimming left V 0 bases short and J 2 bases short, with 8 bases between. The CDR3 is CASSLGLVQETQYF. Written as DNA, the CDR3 is TGTGCCAGCAGCTTGGGACTAGTACAAGAGACCCAGTACTTC.

This chain links TRBV15 with TRBJ1-2, with 7 bases identical to TRBD1. The CDR3 covers 16 residues. CDR1 is LNHNV and CDR2 is YYDKDF in the germline V gene (reference sequence). The ends lost 6 bases at V and 5 bases at J; junction bases unmatched: 15. The CDR3, as DNA: TGTGCCACCAGAAACGGCGTCCACAGGGACAGATATGGCTACACCTTC. Its translation: CATRNGVHRDRYGYTF.

V usage is TRBV5-1 and J usage is TRBJ2-3; 8 bases map to TRBD2. With 7 bases clipped from V and 0 bases from J, the junction kept 7 bases outside the gene matches. The CDR3 runs 15 residues. CDR1 is SGHRS, CDR2 YFSETQ, per germline. CDR3: CASYVSGASTDTQYF. The CDR3 nucleotides read TGCGCCAGCTATGTTAGCGGGGCCAGCACAGATACGCAGTATTTT. The complete variable domain, with remaining parts taken from reference TRBV5-1 and TRBJ2-3, reads KAGVTQTPRYLIKTRGQQVTLSCSPISGHRSVSWYQQTPGQGLQFLFEYFSETQRNKGNFPGRFSGRQFSNSRSEMNVSTLELGDSALYLCASYVSGASTDTQYFGPGTRLTVL.

This clone has just a few counts. The V gene is TRBV18, the J gene TRBJ1-3; D gene unclear. This CDR3 is 15 amino acids long. Germline loops: CDR1 KGHSH, CDR2 LQKENI. V was clipped by 3 bases and J by 2 bases, with 11 bases between them. The CDR3: CASSPARGAGNTIYF. The CDR3 DNA sequence: TGTGCCAGCTCACCCGCCAGAGGAGCTGGAAACACCATATATTTT. The full variable domain, its missing parts supplied by reference TRBV18 and TRBJ1-3, is NAGVMQNPRHLVRRRGQEARLRCSPMKGHSHVYWYRQLPEEGLKFMVYLQKENIIDESGMPKERFSAEFPKEGPSILRIQQVVRGDSAAYFCASSPARGAGNTIYFGEGSWLTVV.

The genes are TRBV6-5 and TRBJ2-1; the match to TRBD1 covers 8 bases. After removal of 3 bases from V and 5 bases from J, the junction contained 6 bases not matched to a gene. This CDR3 region has 15 residues. Germline CDR1 reads MNHEY; CDR2 reads SVGAGI. CDR3 residues: CASSYAGGRNNEQFF. CDR3 bases: TGTGCCAGCAGTTATGCAGGGGGCAGGAACAATGAGCAGTTCTTC.

The chain couples TRBV28 to TRBJ2-3; 9 nucleotides agree with TRBD2. CDR3 length: 15 residues. Germline values: CDR1 MDHEN, CDR2 SYDVKM. The V segment lost 10 bases and the J segment 4 bases; nucleotides outside the gene matches: 12. For the CDR3, the DNA is TGTGCCACCATAGATAGCGGGAGAGTACCAGATACGCAGTATTTT. It specifies CATIDSGRVPDTQYF.

This clone was seen more than once but under ten times. The V call is TRBV19, the J call TRBJ2-2, with no clear D. Germline CDR1 and CDR2: LNHDA and SQIVND (reference sequence). The CDR3 extends over 13 amino acids. The V gene lost 10 bases and the J gene lost 5 bases, with 14 bases spanning the gap. The CDR3 DNA is TGTGCCATTAGGCGGCCGGATACCGGGGAGCTGTTTTTT. Amino acids: CAIRRPDTGELFF.

This clone was recorded a few times. J is TRBJ1-6 and V is TRBV5-8, with TRBD1 as a possible D gene (5 bases). The CDR3 has 12 residues. The V and J ends lost 4 bases and 12 bases respectively, with 11 bases between them. The V gene's germline CDR1 is SGHTS and CDR2 YDEGEE. CDR3 coding DNA: TGTGCCAGCAGCCTACGGGGGGGACCCCTCCACTTT. Residues: CASSLRGGPLHF.

The CDR3 coding sequence is TGCAGCGTCGCCGGGACTAGCGGGCCGCACCTCACAGATACGCAGTATTTT. Translating it yields CSVAGTSGPHLTDTQYF. This rearrangement joins TRBV29-1 to TRBJ2-3, with 12 bases lining up with TRBD2. The CDR3 contains 17 residues. V was pared by 6 bases and J by 2 bases, with 12 bases of the junction left unmatched. Germline V gene lookup returns CDR1 SQVTM and CDR2 ANQGSEA.

J is TRBJ2-1 and V is TRBV9; TRBD2 matches 13 bases. The trim removed 4 bases at V and 0 bases at J, leaving 10 bases unmatched. Germline CDR1 SGDLS, CDR2 YYNGEE. The CDR3 runs 19 residues. This chain's CDR3 is CASSPMGLAGQSSYNEQFF. The CDR3 nucleotides read TGTGCCAGCAGCCCAATGGGACTAGCGGGGCAAAGCTCCTACAATGAGCAGTTCTTC.

The J gene is TRBJ2-5, the V gene TRBV5-1; 7 nucleotides align to TRBD2. This CDR3 region has 17 residues. In germline, CDR1 is SGHRS, CDR2 YFSETQ. The V segment lost 1 base and the J segment 4 bases; nucleotides outside the gene matches: 13. The CDR3 DNA sequence: TGCGCCAGCAGCTTGTTCCCCCGTGGGGGGGTGGGAGAGACCCAGTACTTC. Its protein product is CASSLFPRGGVGETQYF.

V and J are TRBV2 and TRBJ1-1; D remains ambiguous. Germline V CDR1 and CDR2: SNHLY, FYNNEI. V dropped 8 bases and J dropped 2 bases, with 9 bases sitting between them. The CDR3 spans 12 residues. This CDR3 is CASRRGNTEAFF. In nucleotides, the CDR3 is TGTGCCAGCCGGCGGGGAAACACTGAAGCTTTCTTT.

This clone has just a few counts. The V call is TRBV29-1, the J call TRBJ2-1; D unclear. Per the germline V gene, CDR1 is SQVTM and CDR2 is ANQGSEA. The V gene lost 4 bases and the J gene lost 10 bases, with 20 bases spanning the gap. The CDR3 runs to 14 residues. The CDR3 sequence: CSVARSSKVWEQFF. Written as DNA, the CDR3 is TGCAGCGTTGCCCGCTCCTCTAAAGTATGGGAGCAGTTCTTC.